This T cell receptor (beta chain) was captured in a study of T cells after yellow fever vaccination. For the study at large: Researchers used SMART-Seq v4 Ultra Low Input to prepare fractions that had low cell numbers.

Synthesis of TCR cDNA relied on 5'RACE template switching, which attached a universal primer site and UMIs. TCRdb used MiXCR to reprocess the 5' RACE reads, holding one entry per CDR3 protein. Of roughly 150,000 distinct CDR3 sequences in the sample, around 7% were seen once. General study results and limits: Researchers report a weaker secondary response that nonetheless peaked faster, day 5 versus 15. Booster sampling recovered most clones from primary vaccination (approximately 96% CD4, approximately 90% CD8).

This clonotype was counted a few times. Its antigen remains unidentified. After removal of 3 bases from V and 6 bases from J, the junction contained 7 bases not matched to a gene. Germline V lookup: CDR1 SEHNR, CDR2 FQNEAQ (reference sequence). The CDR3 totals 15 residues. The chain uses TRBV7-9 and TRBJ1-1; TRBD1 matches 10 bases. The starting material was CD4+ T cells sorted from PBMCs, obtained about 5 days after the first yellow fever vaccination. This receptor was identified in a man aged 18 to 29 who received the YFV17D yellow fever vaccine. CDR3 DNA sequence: TGTGCCAGCAGCTTTACGACAGGGGGCGCGGCTGAAGCTTTCTTT. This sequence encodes CASSFTTGGAAEAFF.